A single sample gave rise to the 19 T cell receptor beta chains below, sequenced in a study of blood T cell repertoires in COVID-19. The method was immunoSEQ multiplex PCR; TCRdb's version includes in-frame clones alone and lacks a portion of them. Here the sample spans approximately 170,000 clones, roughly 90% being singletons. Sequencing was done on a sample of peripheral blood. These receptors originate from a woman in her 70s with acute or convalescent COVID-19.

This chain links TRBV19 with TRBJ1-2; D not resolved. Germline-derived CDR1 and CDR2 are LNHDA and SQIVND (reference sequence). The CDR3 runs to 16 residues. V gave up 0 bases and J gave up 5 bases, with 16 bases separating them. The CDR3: CASSIEYSRRSYGYTF. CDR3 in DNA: TGTGCCAGTAGTATAGAGTACAGCCGACGGTCTTATGGCTACACCTTC.

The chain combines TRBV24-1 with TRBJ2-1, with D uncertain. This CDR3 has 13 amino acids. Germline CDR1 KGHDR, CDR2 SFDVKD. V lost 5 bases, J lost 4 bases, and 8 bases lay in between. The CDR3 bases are TGTGCCACCAGTGGCGGAACTTACAATGAGCAGTTCTTC. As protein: CATSGGTYNEQFF.

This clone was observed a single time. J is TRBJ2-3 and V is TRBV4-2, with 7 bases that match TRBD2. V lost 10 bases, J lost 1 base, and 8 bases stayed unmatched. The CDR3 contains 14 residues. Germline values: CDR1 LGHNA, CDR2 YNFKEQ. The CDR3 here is CATGLSGGTDTQYF. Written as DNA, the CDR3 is TGTGCCACCGGATTGAGCGGGGGCACAGATACGCAGTATTTT.

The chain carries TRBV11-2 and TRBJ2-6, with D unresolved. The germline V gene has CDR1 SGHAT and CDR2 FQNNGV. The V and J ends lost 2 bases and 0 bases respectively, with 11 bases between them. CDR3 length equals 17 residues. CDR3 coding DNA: TGTGCCAGCAGCTTATCGTCCGGTAGCTCTGGGGCCAACGTCCTGACTTTC. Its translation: CASSLSSGSSGANVLTF.

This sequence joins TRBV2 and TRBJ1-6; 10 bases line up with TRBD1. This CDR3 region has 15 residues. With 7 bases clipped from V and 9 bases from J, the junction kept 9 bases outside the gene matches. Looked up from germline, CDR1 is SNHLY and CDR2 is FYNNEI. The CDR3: CASTPKRDRGSPLHF. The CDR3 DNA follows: TGTGCCAGCACTCCCAAACGGGACAGGGGTTCACCCCTCCACTTT.

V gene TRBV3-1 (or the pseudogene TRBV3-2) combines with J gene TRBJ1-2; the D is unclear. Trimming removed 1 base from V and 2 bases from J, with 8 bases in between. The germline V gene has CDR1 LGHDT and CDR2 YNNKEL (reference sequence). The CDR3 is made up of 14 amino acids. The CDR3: CASSQATVNYGYTF. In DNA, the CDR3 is TGTGCCAGCAGCCAAGCTACGGTCAACTATGGCTACACCTTC.

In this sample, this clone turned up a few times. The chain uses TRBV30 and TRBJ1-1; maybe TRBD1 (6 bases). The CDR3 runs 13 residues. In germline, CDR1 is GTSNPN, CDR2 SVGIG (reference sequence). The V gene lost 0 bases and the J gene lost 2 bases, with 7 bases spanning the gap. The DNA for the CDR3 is TGTGCCTGGAGTGTACAGGGAAACACTGAAGCTTTCTTT. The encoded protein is CAWSVQGNTEAFF.

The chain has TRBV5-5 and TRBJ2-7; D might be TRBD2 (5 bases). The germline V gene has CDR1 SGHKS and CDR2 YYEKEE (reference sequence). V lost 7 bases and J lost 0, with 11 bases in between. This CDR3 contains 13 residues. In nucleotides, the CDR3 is TGTGCCAGCGGGAGCTCCAACTCCTACGAGCAGTACTTC. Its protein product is CASGSSNSYEQYF.

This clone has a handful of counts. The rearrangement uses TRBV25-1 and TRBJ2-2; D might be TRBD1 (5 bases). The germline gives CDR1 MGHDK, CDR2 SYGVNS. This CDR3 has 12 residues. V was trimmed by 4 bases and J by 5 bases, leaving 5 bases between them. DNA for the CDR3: TGTGCCAGCAGTGCAGGGACCGGGGAGCTGTTTTTT. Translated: CASSAGTGELFF.

The CDR3 bases are TGTGCCAGCAAGCGACAGGGTTCCTACGAGCAGTACTTC. Encoded protein: CASKRQGSYEQYF. V gene TRBV28 combines with J gene TRBJ2-7; 7 positions agree with TRBD1. V lost 7 bases and J lost 1; bases outside the gene matches: 4. Germline V gene lookup returns CDR1 MDHEN and CDR2 SYDVKM. The CDR3 has 13 residues. Variable domain in full (rest from reference TRBV28 and TRBJ2-7): DVKVTQSSRYLVKRTGEKVFLECVQDMDHENMFWYRQDPGLGLRLIYFSYDVKMKEKGDIPEGYSVSREKKERFSLILESASTNQTSMYLCASKRQGSYEQYFGPGTRLTVT.

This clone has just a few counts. The CDR3 region is CASSEYTGAGYTF. The CDR3 coding sequence is TGTGCCAGCAGTGAATATACAGGGGCTGGCTACACCTTC. The V gene is TRBV25-1, the J gene TRBJ1-2, with 7 bases fitting TRBD1. Germline V CDR1 and CDR2: MGHDK, SYGVNS. With V trimmed by 0 bases and J by 7 bases, 2 bases remained unmatched. The CDR3 is 13 residues long.

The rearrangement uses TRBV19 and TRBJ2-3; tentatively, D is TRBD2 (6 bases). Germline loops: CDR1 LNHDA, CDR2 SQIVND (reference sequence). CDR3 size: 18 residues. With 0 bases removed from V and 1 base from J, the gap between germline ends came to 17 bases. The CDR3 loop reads CASSIDLFPGLGTDTQYF. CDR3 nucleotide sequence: TGTGCCAGTAGTATAGATCTTTTTCCGGGACTTGGCACAGATACGCAGTATTTT.

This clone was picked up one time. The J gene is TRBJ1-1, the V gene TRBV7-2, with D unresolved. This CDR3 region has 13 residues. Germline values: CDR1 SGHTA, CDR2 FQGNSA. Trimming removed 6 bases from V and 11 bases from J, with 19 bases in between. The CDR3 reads CASRTSGVQKAFF. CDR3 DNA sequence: TGTGCCAGCAGGACCTCCGGGGTCCAAAAGGCTTTCTTT. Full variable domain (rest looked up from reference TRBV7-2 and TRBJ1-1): GAGVSQSPSNKVTEKGKDVELRCDPISGHTALYWYRQSLGQGLEFLIYFQGNSAPDKSGLPSDRFSAERTGGSVSTLTIQRTQQEDSAVYLCASRTSGVQKAFFGQGTRLTVV.

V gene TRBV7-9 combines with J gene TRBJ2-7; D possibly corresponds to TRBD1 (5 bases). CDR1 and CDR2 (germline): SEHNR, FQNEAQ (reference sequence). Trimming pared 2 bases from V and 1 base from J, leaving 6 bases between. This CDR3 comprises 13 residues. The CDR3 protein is CASSLRQSYEQYF. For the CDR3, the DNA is TGTGCCAGCAGCTTACGACAGTCCTACGAGCAGTACTTC.

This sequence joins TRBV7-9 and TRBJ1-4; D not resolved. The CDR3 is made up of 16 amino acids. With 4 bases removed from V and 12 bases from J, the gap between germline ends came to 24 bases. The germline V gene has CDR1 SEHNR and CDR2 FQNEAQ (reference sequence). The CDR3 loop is CASSSLLDSKDEELFF. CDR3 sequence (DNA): TGTGCCAGCAGCTCTCTATTGGACTCCAAGGACGAGGAACTGTTTTTT.

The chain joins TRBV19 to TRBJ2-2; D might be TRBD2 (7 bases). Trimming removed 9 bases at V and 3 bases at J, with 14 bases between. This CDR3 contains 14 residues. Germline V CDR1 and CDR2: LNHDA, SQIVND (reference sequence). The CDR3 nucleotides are TGTGCCAGCTGGGGGGGGCTGGACACCGGGGAGCTGTTTTTT. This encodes CASWGGLDTGELFF.

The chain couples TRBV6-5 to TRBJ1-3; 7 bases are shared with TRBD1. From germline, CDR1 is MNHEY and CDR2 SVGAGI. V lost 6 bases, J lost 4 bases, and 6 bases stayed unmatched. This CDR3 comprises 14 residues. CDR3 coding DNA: TGTGCCAGCAGACAGGGGACTTTGGGAAACACCATATATTTT. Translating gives CASRQGTLGNTIYF.

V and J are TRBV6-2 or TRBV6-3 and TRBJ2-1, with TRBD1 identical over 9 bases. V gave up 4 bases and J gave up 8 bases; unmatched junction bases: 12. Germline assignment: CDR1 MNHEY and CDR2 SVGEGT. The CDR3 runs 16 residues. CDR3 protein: CASSSISGTGLDEQFF. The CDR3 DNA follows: TGTGCCAGCAGTTCCATCTCCGGGACAGGGTTAGATGAGCAGTTCTTC.

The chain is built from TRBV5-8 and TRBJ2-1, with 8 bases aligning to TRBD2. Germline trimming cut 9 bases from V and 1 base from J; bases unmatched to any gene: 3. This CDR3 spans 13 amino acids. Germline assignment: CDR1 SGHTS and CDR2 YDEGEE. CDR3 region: CAIGGGSYNEQFF. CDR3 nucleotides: TGTGCCATCGGGGGGGGTTCCTACAATGAGCAGTTCTTC.